This TCR beta chain comes out of a study of blood T cell repertoires in COVID-19. Germline-derived CDR1 and CDR2 are SGHDT and YYEEEE. This CDR3 has 14 residues. Trimming cost V 3 bases and J 5 bases; bases outside gene matches: 5. The data were produced by immunoSEQ multiplex PCR, yet TCRdb's version contains in-frame clones alone and is incomplete. This sample carries about 220,000 clones, about 81% of them seen once, and the ten largest clones take 8.2%. The clonotype originates from a woman older than 75 with COVID-19, enrolled during active disease. The sample consisted of peripheral blood. The V call is TRBV5-6, the J call TRBJ2-1; TRBD1 aligns across 7 bases. The CDR3 DNA sequence: TGTGCCAGCAGCTCCACCGGACAGGACAATGAGCAGTTCTTC. Protein product: CASSSTGQDNEQFF. The full variable domain, its missing parts supplied by reference TRBV5-6 and TRBJ2-1, is DAGVTQSPTHLIKTRGQQVTLRCSPKSGHDTVSWYQQALGQGPQFIFQYYEEEERQRGNFPDRFSGHQFPNYSSELNVNALLLGDSALYLCASSSTGQDNEQFFGPGTRLTVL.